This TCR beta chain is from a study of regulatory T cells in long-lasting Graves disease. Time point here: newly diagnosed GD, antithyroid drugs for less than 3 months. After RNA was extracted from PBMCs, the TCR library was made from it. Arm-PCR of CDR3 regions and iRepertoire HTBI primers were the basis on which TCR beta libraries were built. TCRdb recomputed calls from the multiplex PCR reads with MiXCR, one row per CDR3 protein. The top ten clones hold 25% to 30% of a sample with hundreds of thousands of distinct CDR3 sequences, 16% of them seen once. This clonotype has a count of ten or more. No antigen is known for it. Regarding the study as a whole: TRBV28, TRBJ1-2 and TRBJ2-5 were segments that persistent disease favored.

The V and J ends lost 7 bases and 5 bases respectively, with 14 bases between them. Germline V CDR1 and CDR2: SNHLY, FYNNEI. The CDR3 runs 13 residues. This sample was also put to use in a study of T cells in Graves' hyperthyroidism and ophthalmopathy. That paper notes: These patients, aged 18 to 65, had recently diagnosed hyperthyroidism lasting under 2 months. HTBI primers were employed in a first-round RT-PCR of the TCR CDR3. Peripheral blood also featured most of the thyroid clonotypes expanded above 0.001.

The source material was peripheral blood mononuclear cells (PBMCs), sampled at new diagnosis, from a patient treated with antithyroid drugs. The sequence derives from a man in his forties with Graves disease. The rearrangement joins TRBV2 to TRBJ2-5, with a possible D match to TRBD1 (5 bases). CDR3 bases: TGTGCCAGCATGCAGGGTGGTTCGGAGACCCAGTACTTC. It codes for CASMQGGSETQYF.